The TCR beta chain described here comes from a study of T-cell reconstitution after alpha-beta-depleted transplantation in children. Preparation of the TCRbeta library used unique molecular identifiers. Each CDR3 protein gets one entry after TCRdb re-called the PCR reads with MiXCR. Of about 500,000 distinct CDR3 sequences listed, about 30% are singletons. The V end was cut by 2 bases, the J end by 4 bases, with 8 bases between. The length of the CDR3 is 14 residues. In its sample, this clonotype was seen many times. The sequenced sample was PBMCs from the stem cell graft donor, obtained from the stem cell graft. This chain joins TRBV12-3 or TRBV12-4 and TRBJ2-2, with D perhaps assigned TRBD1 or TRBD2 (5 bases each). This clonotype was obtained from a human donor who donated a stem cell graft to a child with aplastic anemia. In DNA, the CDR3 is TGTGCCAGCAGTTTAAGTGGGGGCACCGGGGAGCTGTTTTTT. The encoded protein is CASSLSGGTGELFF.